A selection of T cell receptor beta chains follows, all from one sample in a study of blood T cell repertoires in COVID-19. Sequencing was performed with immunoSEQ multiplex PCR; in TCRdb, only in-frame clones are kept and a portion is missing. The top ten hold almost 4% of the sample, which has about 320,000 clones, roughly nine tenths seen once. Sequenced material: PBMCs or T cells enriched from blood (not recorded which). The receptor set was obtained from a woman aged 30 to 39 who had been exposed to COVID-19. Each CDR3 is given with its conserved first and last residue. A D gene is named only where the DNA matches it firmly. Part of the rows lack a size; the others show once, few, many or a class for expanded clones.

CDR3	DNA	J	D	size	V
CASSRDTKGEAFF	TGTGCCAGCAGCCGGGACACCAAGGGTGAAGCTTTCTTT	TRBJ1-1	-	-	TRBV11-3
CASSSGETQYF	TGTGCCAGCAGCTCAGGGGAGACCCAGTACTTC	TRBJ2-5	-	once	TRBV5-6
CASSSRGNEQFF	TGTGCCAGCAGCTCCCGGGGCAATGAGCAGTTCTTC	TRBJ2-1	-	-	TRBV7-2
CASSQQKGRAFF	TGTGCCAGCAGCCAACAGAAAGGGAGGGCTTTCTTT	TRBJ1-1	-	-	TRBV3-1/TRBV3-2
CATGQFNYGYTF	TGTGCCACCGGGCAGTTTAACTATGGCTACACCTTC	TRBJ1-2	-	-	TRBV15
CASSPGTGSTF	TGTGCCAGCAGCCCCGGGACAGGGTCTACCTTC	TRBJ1-2	TRBD1	-	TRBV5-8
CASSDRGRNFASNQPQHF	TGTGCCAGCAGCGACAGGGGGCGGAACTTTGCTAGCAATCAGCCCCAGCATTTT	TRBJ1-5	TRBD1	-	TRBV7-2
CASSLVGAGGYTF	TGTGCCAGCAGCTTGGTTGGGGCTGGTGGCTACACCTTC	TRBJ1-2	-	-	TRBV5-5
CASSNRDTQYF	TGTGCCAGCAGCAATAGAGATACGCAGTATTTT	TRBJ2-3	-	-	TRBV27
CSVDRGINYGYTF	TGCAGCGTTGATCGGGGAATTAACTATGGCTACACCTTC	TRBJ1-2	-	-	TRBV29-1
CAIRDRGRDTEAFF	TGTGCCATCAGGGACAGGGGGCGAGACACTGAAGCTTTCTTT	TRBJ1-1	TRBD1	once	TRBV10-3
CASSQVGHEQYF	TGTGCCAGCAGCCAAGTGGGCCACGAGCAGTACTTC	TRBJ2-7	-	-	TRBV3-1/TRBV3-2
CASSQEKNREKGQAFF	TGCGCCAGCAGCCAAGAAAAGAATCGGGAAAAGGGTCAAGCTTTCTTT	TRBJ1-1	-	few	TRBV4-3